A selection of T cell receptor beta chains follows, all from one sample in a study of blood T cell repertoires in COVID-19. Measured with immunoSEQ multiplex PCR; TCRdb has only the in-frame clones, and not every one. The table lists 120,000 or so clones, 79% of them singletons, with about 40% in the top ten. The sample consisted of peripheral blood. Receptor source: a man aged 40-50 years with active or convalescent COVID-19. The CDR3 runs from the conserved cysteine through the conserved F or W. Each record gives: V gene, J gene, D gene, clone size, CDR3 protein, CDR3 DNA. D genes are given only for firm matches. Size tells how often a clone was seen (once, few, many) or the class of an expanded clone, and some rows leave it out.

v_gene: TRBV30
j_gene: TRBJ1-1
d_gene: -
abundance: few
CDR3aa: CAWSVSLAGTEAFF
CDR3nt: TGTGCCTGGAGTGTATCCCTCGCGGGGACTGAAGCTTTCTTT

v_gene: TRBV5-1
j_gene: TRBJ2-1
d_gene: TRBD2
abundance: -
CDR3aa: CASSLPSGRGGEQFF
CDR3nt: TGCGCCAGCAGCTTGCCTAGCGGGAGAGGAGGTGAGCAGTTCTTC

v_gene: TRBV30
j_gene: TRBJ1-2
d_gene: TRBD1
abundance: -
CDR3aa: CACSYRDRVYGYTF
CDR3nt: TGTGCCTGTTCTTATCGGGACAGGGTCTATGGCTACACCTTC

v_gene: TRBV3-1/TRBV3-2
j_gene: TRBJ2-2
d_gene: -
abundance: -
CDR3aa: CASSQDSLRISAPMNTGELFF
CDR3nt: TGTGCCAGCAGCCAAGATTCTTTACGGATAAGCGCCCCAATGAACACCGGGGAGCTGTTTTTT

v_gene: TRBV12-3/TRBV12-4
j_gene: TRBJ1-1
d_gene: -
abundance: once
CDR3aa: CASSDFRNTEAFF
CDR3nt: TGTGCCAGCAGTGACTTCCGGAACACTGAAGCTTTCTTT

v_gene: TRBV18
j_gene: TRBJ1-1
d_gene: -
abundance: -
CDR3aa: CASSTMNTEAFF
CDR3nt: TGTGCCAGCTCTACTATGAACACTGAAGCTTTCTTT

v_gene: TRBV2
j_gene: TRBJ1-4
d_gene: TRBD1
abundance: -
CDR3aa: CASWDSRLSTNEKLFF
CDR3nt: TGTGCCAGCTGGGACAGTCGCCTATCAACTAATGAAAAACTGTTTTTT

v_gene: TRBV7-9
j_gene: TRBJ1-1
d_gene: -
abundance: -
CDR3aa: CASSLVGAEAFF
CDR3nt: TGTGCCAGCAGCTTAGTAGGGGCTGAAGCTTTCTTT

v_gene: TRBV6-5
j_gene: TRBJ2-3
d_gene: TRBD2
abundance: -
CDR3aa: CASSPTSAPTDTQYF
CDR3nt: TGTGCCAGCAGTCCCACTAGCGCCCCCACAGATACGCAGTATTTT

v_gene: TRBV15
j_gene: TRBJ1-1
d_gene: TRBD1
abundance: few
CDR3aa: CATSRATGGIRAFF
CDR3nt: TGTGCCACCAGCAGAGCCACAGGGGGCATAAGAGCTTTCTTT

v_gene: TRBV14
j_gene: TRBJ1-1
d_gene: -
abundance: -
CDR3aa: CASSQTMNTEAFF
CDR3nt: TGTGCCAGCAGCCAGACAATGAACACTGAAGCTTTCTTT

v_gene: TRBV30
j_gene: TRBJ2-7
d_gene: -
abundance: -
CDR3aa: CAWTGRGVILEQYF
CDR3nt: TGTGCCTGGACCGGACGGGGTGTGATTTTGGAGCAGTACTTC

v_gene: TRBV5-1
j_gene: TRBJ2-3
d_gene: TRBD1
abundance: -
CDR3aa: CASSLQGQVTDTQYF
CDR3nt: TGCGCCAGCAGCTTGCAGGGACAGGTCACAGATACGCAGTATTTT

v_gene: TRBV4-1
j_gene: TRBJ2-1
d_gene: -
abundance: once
CDR3aa: CASSRTVTLSSYNEQFF
CDR3nt: TGCGCCAGCAGCCGGACAGTCACACTGAGCTCCTACAATGAGCAGTTCTTC

v_gene: TRBV6-5
j_gene: TRBJ1-2
d_gene: TRBD1
abundance: -
CDR3aa: CASSYSLEGASGYTF
CDR3nt: TGTGCCAGCAGTTATTCCCTGGAGGGGGCGAGTGGCTACACCTTC

v_gene: TRBV11-2
j_gene: TRBJ2-7
d_gene: -
abundance: -
CDR3aa: CASSFWPRGSSYEQYF
CDR3nt: TGTGCCAGCAGCTTTTGGCCCCGGGGTAGCTCCTACGAGCAGTACTTC

v_gene: TRBV3-1/TRBV3-2
j_gene: TRBJ2-3
d_gene: TRBD2
abundance: once
CDR3aa: CASSLRTSGRADTQYF
CDR3nt: TGTGCCAGCAGCCTCCGGACTAGCGGGAGAGCAGATACGCAGTATTTT

v_gene: TRBV6-2/TRBV6-3
j_gene: TRBJ2-4
d_gene: -
abundance: once
CDR3aa: CASSLPSRTEVPLAKNIQYF
CDR3nt: TGTGCCAGCAGTTTACCCTCTCGGACAGAAGTACCTCTAGCCAAAAACATTCAGTACTTC

v_gene: TRBV19
j_gene: TRBJ1-6
d_gene: TRBD1
abundance: -
CDR3aa: CASSIDRDRGQNSPLHF
CDR3nt: TGTGCCAGTAGTATAGATCGGGACAGGGGGCAAAATTCACCCCTCCACTTT

v_gene: TRBV10-3
j_gene: TRBJ2-5
d_gene: -
abundance: -
CDR3aa: CAISGVGGDSETQYF
CDR3nt: TGTGCCATCAGTGGTGTTGGAGGGGACAGTGAGACCCAGTACTTC

v_gene: TRBV2
j_gene: TRBJ1-1
d_gene: -
abundance: -
CDR3aa: CASSEDMNTEAFF
CDR3nt: TGTGCCAGCAGTGAAGACATGAACACTGAAGCTTTCTTT

v_gene: TRBV24-1
j_gene: TRBJ2-3
d_gene: TRBD1
abundance: -
CDR3aa: CATSDPTWTGEADTQYF
CDR3nt: TGTGCCACCAGTGACCCTACATGGACAGGGGAAGCAGATACGCAGTATTTT

v_gene: TRBV19
j_gene: TRBJ2-1
d_gene: TRBD2
abundance: -
CDR3aa: CASSRTLAGDQFF
CDR3nt: TGTGCCAGTAGTAGGACCCTAGCGGGAGATCAGTTCTTC

v_gene: TRBV28
j_gene: TRBJ1-5
d_gene: TRBD1
abundance: -
CDR3aa: CASSWGQGQGQPQHF
CDR3nt: TGTGCCAGCAGTTGGGGACAGGGGCAAGGTCAGCCCCAGCATTTT

v_gene: TRBV20-1
j_gene: TRBJ2-7
d_gene: -
abundance: -
CDR3aa: CSASLEYEQYF
CDR3nt: TGCAGTGCTTCTTTAGAGTACGAGCAGTACTTC

v_gene: TRBV19
j_gene: TRBJ1-4
d_gene: -
abundance: -
CDR3aa: CASQTRLYEKLFF
CDR3nt: TGTGCCAGCCAAACCCGCCTATATGAAAAACTGTTTTTT

v_gene: TRBV6-2/TRBV6-3
j_gene: TRBJ1-5
d_gene: -
abundance: -
CDR3aa: CASSYQGGGNQPQHF
CDR3nt: TGTGCCAGCAGTTACCAAGGGGGAGGCAATCAGCCCCAGCATTTT

v_gene: TRBV10-3
j_gene: TRBJ1-6
d_gene: -
abundance: few
CDR3aa: CAISESGGSYNSPLHF
CDR3nt: TGTGCCATCAGTGAGTCAGGGGGCTCCTATAATTCACCCCTCCACTTT

v_gene: TRBV5-1
j_gene: TRBJ2-1
d_gene: -
abundance: -
CDR3aa: CASSLRAPPAGEQFF
CDR3nt: TGCGCCAGCAGCTTGCGAGCGCCCCCGGCCGGTGAGCAGTTCTTC

v_gene: TRBV28
j_gene: TRBJ2-7
d_gene: TRBD1
abundance: few
CDR3aa: CASTLGQGGYEQYF
CDR3nt: TGTGCCAGCACCCTCGGACAGGGTGGCTACGAGCAGTACTTC

v_gene: TRBV2
j_gene: TRBJ2-5
d_gene: -
abundance: -
CDR3aa: CASSEVATEAQYF
CDR3nt: TGTGCCAGCAGTGAGGTCGCGACGGAGGCCCAGTACTTC

v_gene: TRBV7-2
j_gene: TRBJ2-1
d_gene: TRBD2
abundance: -
CDR3aa: CASSLVAGGPGNEQFF
CDR3nt: TGTGCCAGCAGCCTCGTAGCGGGGGGGCCGGGGAATGAGCAGTTCTTC

v_gene: TRBV5-8
j_gene: TRBJ1-4
d_gene: -
abundance: -
CDR3aa: CASSFRGINEKLFF
CDR3nt: TGTGCCAGCAGCTTCCGGGGGATTAATGAAAAACTGTTTTTT

v_gene: TRBV19
j_gene: TRBJ1-1
d_gene: -
abundance: -
CDR3aa: CASTPGIRAFF
CDR3nt: TGTGCCAGTACCCCCGGGATACGGGCTTTCTTT

v_gene: TRBV11-2
j_gene: TRBJ2-7
d_gene: -
abundance: -
CDR3aa: CASSLVEGAYEQYF
CDR3nt: TGTGCCAGCAGCTTAGTGGAGGGGGCATACGAGCAGTACTTC

v_gene: TRBV4-1
j_gene: TRBJ2-2
d_gene: -
abundance: -
CDR3aa: CASSQDDGVEPNTGELFF
CDR3nt: TGCGCCAGCAGCCAAGATGACGGGGTAGAGCCGAACACCGGGGAGCTGTTTTTT

v_gene: TRBV28
j_gene: TRBJ1-2
d_gene: TRBD1
abundance: once
CDR3aa: CASSLWTGETYGYTF
CDR3nt: TGTGCCAGCAGTTTGTGGACAGGGGAAACCTATGGCTACACCTTC

v_gene: TRBV10-1
j_gene: TRBJ1-5
d_gene: -
abundance: -
CDR3aa: CASSEREYSNQPQHF
CDR3nt: TGCGCCAGCAGTGAAAGAGAGTATAGCAATCAGCCCCAGCATTTT

v_gene: TRBV6-6
j_gene: TRBJ2-7
d_gene: -
abundance: -
CDR3aa: CASSYGAASYEQYF
CDR3nt: TGTGCCAGCAGTTACGGGGCAGCTTCCTACGAGCAGTACTTC

v_gene: TRBV5-6
j_gene: TRBJ1-6
d_gene: -
abundance: -
CDR3aa: CASSFQGSLYFSPLHF
CDR3nt: TGTGCCAGCAGCTTTCAGGGGTCGCTGTACTTCTCACCCCTCCACTTT

v_gene: TRBV6-5
j_gene: TRBJ1-1
d_gene: -
abundance: -
CDR3aa: CASSLRGTSTEAFF
CDR3nt: TGTGCCAGCAGTTTGAGAGGGACATCTACTGAAGCTTTCTTT

v_gene: TRBV12-3/TRBV12-4
j_gene: TRBJ2-7
d_gene: -
abundance: -
CDR3aa: CASSRGRHYEQYF
CDR3nt: TGTGCCAGCAGCAGGGGACGGCACTACGAGCAGTACTTC

v_gene: TRBV11-2
j_gene: TRBJ2-4
d_gene: TRBD1
abundance: -
CDR3aa: CASSFADRPNIQYF
CDR3nt: TGTGCCAGCAGCTTCGCGGACAGGCCCAACATTCAGTACTTC

v_gene: TRBV2
j_gene: TRBJ2-7
d_gene: -
abundance: -
CDR3aa: CASSGEARQYF
CDR3nt: TGTGCCAGCAGTGGGGAGGCTCGGCAGTACTTC

v_gene: TRBV6-4
j_gene: TRBJ2-6
d_gene: TRBD2
abundance: -
CDR3aa: CASSDLSGGANVLTF
CDR3nt: TGTGCCAGCAGTGACCTTAGCGGGGGGGCCAACGTCCTGACTTTC

v_gene: TRBV2
j_gene: TRBJ1-1
d_gene: TRBD1
abundance: -
CDR3aa: CASSELGGKGTEAFF
CDR3nt: TGTGCCAGCAGTGAATTAGGGGGCAAGGGCACTGAAGCTTTCTTT

v_gene: TRBV29-1
j_gene: TRBJ1-2
d_gene: -
abundance: -
CDR3aa: CSVWGASGRGYTF
CDR3nt: TGCAGCGTTTGGGGGGCCTCCGGGAGGGGCTACACCTTC

v_gene: TRBV5-4
j_gene: TRBJ2-5
d_gene: -
abundance: -
CDR3aa: CASSLDQNQETQYF
CDR3nt: TGTGCCAGCAGCTTGGATCAGAACCAAGAGACCCAGTACTTC

v_gene: TRBV19
j_gene: TRBJ1-2
d_gene: TRBD1
abundance: -
CDR3aa: CASRDRVYGYTF
CDR3nt: TGTGCCAGCCGGGACAGGGTGTACGGCTACACCTTC

v_gene: TRBV28
j_gene: TRBJ1-4
d_gene: -
abundance: few
CDR3aa: CASSPAGSRHEKLFF
CDR3nt: TGTGCCAGCAGTCCCGCCGGGTCAAGACATGAAAAACTGTTTTTT

v_gene: TRBV19
j_gene: TRBJ1-3
d_gene: -
abundance: -
CDR3aa: CASSTGTPKSSGNTIYF
CDR3nt: TGTGCCAGTAGTACCGGGACACCAAAATCCTCTGGAAACACCATATATTTT

v_gene: TRBV7-7
j_gene: TRBJ2-5
d_gene: -
abundance: few
CDR3aa: CASSYSHQETQYF
CDR3nt: TGTGCCAGCAGCTATTCTCACCAAGAGACCCAGTACTTC